A single sample gave rise to the 26 T cell receptor beta chains below, sequenced in a study of tumor-infiltrating lymphocytes in primary liver carcinoma. Blood RNA originated from unsorted whole blood, with germline DNA additionally extracted. TCR beta cDNA was reverse-transcribed from 500 ng of total RNA. The reaction used a constant-region primer and ProtoScript II reverse transcriptase. ARM-PCR was slightly modified, and three nested multiplex PCR rounds with it gave rise to the TCR beta libraries. In the first two PCR rounds, TRBV1-TRBV30 forward primers were paired with a C-beta reverse primer, and each round lasted about 9 cycles. TCRdb passed the multiplex PCR reads through MiXCR, listing each CDR3 protein once. The table includes about 320,000 distinct CDR3 sequences, over 55% detected once. The sample taken for sequencing was peripheral blood. Receptors originate from a man aged 35-49 years with primary liver carcinoma and hepatitis B virus infection.

The rearrangement uses TRBV12-3 or TRBV12-4 and TRBJ2-2, with D possibly matching TRBD1 (6 bases). This CDR3 is 14 amino acids long. Trimming shortened V by 6 bases and J by 8 bases, and 16 bases separated the two germline ends. CDR3 residues: CASRGQGISGELFF. The CDR3 region has the DNA TGTGCCAGCAGGGGACAAGGGATTAGTGGGGAGCTGTTTTTT.

V usage is TRBV28 and J usage is TRBJ2-1; the match to TRBD2 covers 7 bases. Germline V gives CDR1 MDHEN, CDR2 SYDVKM. The CDR3 extends over 15 amino acids. Trimming removed 6 bases from V and 1 base from J; junction bases left unmatched: 6. CDR3 in DNA: TGTGCCAGCAGGTCTACTAGCGAATCCTACAATGAGCAGTTCTTC. This sequence encodes CASRSTSESYNEQFF.

This clonotype was seen at least ten times. The gene calls are TRBV5-6 and TRBJ1-4, with TRBD1 as a possible D gene (5 bases). The CDR3 has 13 residues. Trimming stripped 0 bases from V and 8 bases from J, with 8 bases between. Looked up from germline, CDR1 is SGHDT and CDR2 is YYEEEE. DNA of the CDR3: TGTGCCAGCAGCTTGGGACAGACGGAAAAACTGTTTTTT. This codes for CASSLGQTEKLFF.

A remark on this clonotype: Being one base from a much bigger clone, this may be a read error. The CDR3 DNA reads TGTGCCAACAGTGAATTCGGGAGCACAGATACGCAGTATTTT. This encodes CANSEFGSTDTQYF. The rearrangement uses TRBV6-1 and TRBJ2-3; D not resolved. The length of the CDR3 is 14 residues. Germline V CDR1 and CDR2: MNHNS, SASEGT.

The chain has TRBV5-4 and TRBJ2-2; D gene unclear. Germline V gene lookup returns CDR1 SGHNT and CDR2 YYREEE (reference sequence). This CDR3 has 13 residues. CDR3 coding DNA: TGTGTCAGTAGCTTGTTTGGCACCGGGGAGCTGTTTTTT. Protein sequence: CVSSLFGTGELFF.

This clonotype was detected only a few times. V is TRBV6-6 and J is TRBJ2-2; 9 positions agree with TRBD2. CDR1 is MNHNY and CDR2 is SVGAGI in the germline V gene (reference sequence). V dropped 6 bases and J dropped 8; count of bases not matched to a gene: 13. This CDR3 has 16 residues. In DNA form, the CDR3 reads TGTGCCAGCAGCCTCCTTAGCGGGAGTAGTAAGGGGGAGCTGTTTTTT. Amino acids: CASSLLSGSSKGELFF.

With respect to this clonotype: One base away lies a much larger clone, so this may be a sequencing read error. This rearrangement joins TRBV12-3 or TRBV12-4 to TRBJ2-1; D is tentatively TRBD1 or TRBD2 (5 bases each). Trimming left V 5 bases short and J 10 bases short, with 21 bases between. The length of the CDR3 is 15 residues. The CDR3 protein is CASSVIGGPRKEQFF. The CDR3 region has the DNA TGTGCCAGCAGTGTGATTGGGGGTCCTAGAAAAGAGCAGTTCTTC.

This clonotype has at least ten counts. The genes are TRBV29-1 and TRBJ2-7; no definite D call. Trimming pared 2 bases from V and 7 bases from J, leaving 12 bases between. Germline values: CDR1 SQVTM, CDR2 ANQGSEA. The CDR3 runs to 12 residues. This CDR3 reads CSVERDRREQYF. CDR3 nucleotide sequence: TGCAGCGTTGAAAGGGATAGGCGGGAGCAGTACTTC.

There are many counts of this clonotype. CDR3 region: CASSRVLAGSTENIQYF. In DNA, the CDR3 is TGCGCCAGCAGCCGGGTACTAGCGGGAAGCACGGAAAACATTCAGTACTTC. The chain carries TRBV4-3 and TRBJ2-4; 10 nucleotides align to TRBD2. V dropped 4 bases and J dropped 5; count of bases not matched to a gene: 11. The CDR3 runs to 17 residues. The V gene's germline CDR1 is LGHNA and CDR2 YSLEER.

V gene TRBV6-1 combines with J gene TRBJ1-1; D unclear. The V and J ends lost 10 bases and 5 bases respectively, with 8 bases between them. The CDR3 sequence is 10 residues long. The germline gives CDR1 MNHNS, CDR2 SASEGT. This CDR3 is CATRRTEAFF. The CDR3 DNA reads TGTGCCACGAGAAGAACTGAAGCTTTCTTT.

As concerns this clonotype: Possible read error: a much larger clone is one base away. As the CDR3 is not closed by the conserved phenylalanine or tryptophan, this likely results from a read error. CDR3 sequence reads: CASSQGIQRLNNEQFS. The CDR3, as DNA: TGCGCCAGCAGCCAAGGGATCCAGCGGCTAAACAATGAGCAGTTCTCC. This chain links TRBV4-3 with TRBJ2-1; D might be TRBD2 (5 bases). Looked up from germline, CDR1 is LGHNA and CDR2 is YSLEER. The CDR3 contains 16 residues. V dropped 1 base and J dropped 5 bases, with 15 bases sitting between them.

The chain uses TRBV5-4 and TRBJ1-4; 7 nucleotides agree with TRBD1. Losses at the gene ends were 6 bases for V and 7 bases for J; bases not matched to a gene: 9. The CDR3 contains 14 residues. CDR1 and CDR2 from the germline V gene are SGHNT and YYREEE (reference sequence). The CDR3 DNA reads as TGTGCCAGCAACCCCGGACAGGATTCTGAAAAACTGTTTTTT. This gives the protein CASNPGQDSEKLFF.

As regards this clonotype: This could be a read error, since a much larger clone is one nucleotide away. This sequence joins TRBV10-3 and TRBJ2-5; perhaps TRBD2 as D (5 bases). Germline V lookup: CDR1 ENHRY, CDR2 SYGVKD. The CDR3 runs 15 residues. CDR3 sequence (DNA): TGTGTCATCAGTGAGTCGGCTAGCTACCAAGAGACCCAGTACTTC. It translates to CVISESASYQETQYF.

Note on this clonotype: A much larger clone differs by one base, so this may be a read error. The V and J genes are TRBV29-1 and TRBJ2-7, with 10 bases lining up with TRBD2. V dropped 7 bases and J dropped 3; count of bases not matched to a gene: 3. The CDR3 length is 12 residues. Per germline, CDR1 SQVTM and CDR2 ANQGSEA. For the CDR3, the DNA is TGCAGCGCTGTAGCGGGAGGCTACGAGCAGTACTTC. It codes for CSAVAGGYEQYF.

For this clonotype: A much larger clone lies a single base off, so this may be a read error. The chain links TRBV4-3 to TRBJ1-5; a weak D match, TRBD1 (5 bases). With the DNA end fitting TRBJ2-3 better, the J assignment may be wrong. The CDR3 loop spans 15 amino acids. In germline, CDR1 is LGHNA, CDR2 YSLEER. The CDR3 coding sequence is TGCGCCAGCAGCCAAGACCTGGGCAGGGCCCAGCCCCAGTATTTT. As protein: CASSQDLGRAQPQYF.

About this clonotype itself: One end of the junction is discordant with germline, which a read error may explain. The V and J genes are TRBV14 and TRBJ1-6; 7 bases are shared with TRBD1. CDR1 is SGHDN and CDR2 is FVKESK in the germline V gene. There are 15 residues in the CDR3. The CDR3 nucleotides are TGTGCCAGCAGCATCCGAGACAGGGCATCCTCACCCCTCAACTTT. It codes for CASSIRDRASSPLNF. Looking up the rest from reference TRBV14 and TRBJ1-6 gives the full variable domain: EAGVTQFPSHSVIEKGQTVTLRCDPISGHDNLYWYRRVMGKEIKFLLHFVKESKQDESGMPNNRFLAERTGGTYSTLKVQPAELEDSGVYFCASSIRDRASSPLNFGNGTRLTVT.

This clonotype showed up many times. This chain links TRBV24-1 with TRBJ1-1; 7 bases match TRBD1. This CDR3 has 12 amino acids. Trimming cost V 5 bases and J 7 bases; bases outside gene matches: 3. Germline loops: CDR1 KGHDR, CDR2 SFDVKD. This chain's CDR3 is CATSGDSNEAFF. The CDR3 DNA sequence: TGTGCCACCAGTGGGGACAGTAATGAAGCTTTCTTT.

There are a few counts of this clonotype. The chain uses TRBV5-1 and TRBJ2-3; D is undetermined. This CDR3 is 16 amino acids long. CDR1 is SGHRS, CDR2 YFSETQ, per germline. Trimming pared 4 bases from V and 4 bases from J, leaving 19 bases between. CDR3 residues: CASSGPGESAADTQYF. The CDR3 nucleotides read TGCGCCAGCAGCGGCCCGGGCGAGAGTGCTGCAGATACGCAGTATTTT.

Concerning this clonotype: This may be a read error: a much more frequent sequence differs by one nucleotide. This chain uses TRBV6-6 with TRBJ2-1, with D possibly called TRBD1 or TRBD2 (7 bases each). The germline V gene encodes CDR1 MNHNY and CDR2 SVGAGI (reference sequence). With 5 bases removed from V and 9 bases from J, the gap between germline ends came to 20 bases. The CDR3 contains 15 residues. The CDR3 DNA reads TGTGCCAGCAGTGTGCAGGGGGGGTCGATCAGTGAGCAGTTCTTC. Translated, it gives CASSVQGGSISEQFF.

A note on this clonotype: This sequence may be a read error, since a much larger clone differs from it by one base. The chain carries TRBV6-1 and TRBJ2-2; the D is unclear. This CDR3 has 11 residues. Germline CDR1 reads MNHNS; CDR2 reads SASEGT. CDR3 coding DNA: TGTACCAGCAGTGAACGGGGGGAGCTGTTTTTT. This gives the protein CTSSERGELFF.

With respect to this clonotype: Compared with germline, one end of the junction differs, possibly owing to a read error. The chain combines TRBV4-3 with TRBJ2-5, with 9 nucleotides matching TRBD1. The germline CDR1 and CDR2 sequences are LGHNA and YSLEER. The CDR3 sequence is 15 residues long. The CDR3 coding sequence is TGCGCCAGCGGCCAAGAAGACAGGGGGGGCGAGACCCTGTACTTC. Residues: CASGQEDRGGETLYF.

As concerns this clonotype: This may be a read error: a much more frequent sequence differs by one nucleotide. The chain is built from TRBV10-3 and TRBJ1-1; no clear D gene. The germline V gene has CDR1 ENHRY and CDR2 SYGVKD. CDR3 length: 10 residues. Trimming stripped 8 bases from V and 4 bases from J, with 5 bases between. The CDR3 region has the DNA TGTGCCATCGGCACCACTGAAGCTTTCTTT. Translation gives CAIGTTEAFF.

The CDR3 DNA sequence: TGTGCCAGCAGCCAGGGACTAGTGGGAGTTGTCGGCACCGGGGAGCTGTTTTTT. Translated: CASSQGLVGVVGTGELFF. V is TRBV5-6 and J is TRBJ2-2; 8 bases align to TRBD2. Germline CDR1 SGHDT, CDR2 YYEEEE. The CDR3 consists of 18 residues. The trim removed 4 bases at V and 4 bases at J, leaving 15 bases unmatched.

Turning to this clonotype: Sequence at one end of the junction differs from germline and may be a read error. The chain carries TRBV11-2 and TRBJ2-1; 10 nucleotides agree with TRBD2. Looked up from germline, CDR1 is SGHAT and CDR2 is FQNNGV. The CDR3 is 16 residues long. The CDR3 sequence is CASSFTSGTTKDEQFF. DNA for the CDR3: TGTGCCAGCAGCTTTACTAGCGGGACTACCAAGGATGAACAGTTCTTC. Complete variable domain (other parts from reference TRBV11-2 and TRBJ2-1): EAGVAQSPRYKIIEKRQSVAFWCNPISGHATLYWYQQILGQGPKLLIQFQNNGVVDDSQLPKDRFSAERLKGVDSTLKIQPAKLEDSAVYLCASSFTSGTTKDEQFFGPGTRLTVL.

V is TRBV18 and J is TRBJ2-7; 10 nucleotides match TRBD2. J was trimmed by 2 bases and V by 0 bases; bases with no gene match: 7. From germline, CDR1 is KGHSH and CDR2 LQKENI. The CDR3 is 17 amino acids. The CDR3 region has the DNA TGTGCCAGCTCACCACCTAGTGGTCTAGCGGGAGCCTACGAGCAGTACTTC. Amino acid sequence: CASSPPSGLAGAYEQYF.

In its sample, this clonotype was seen once. Being one base from a much bigger clone, this may be a read error. The rearrangement joins TRBV6-1 to TRBJ1-2; possible D gene TRBD1, 5 bases. The V gene lost 5 bases and the J gene lost 2 bases, with 9 bases spanning the gap. Germline V gene data show CDR1 as MNHNS and CDR2 as SASEGT. CDR3 size: 13 residues. CDR3 sequence (DNA): TGTGCCAGCAGTCTGACAGACAACTATGGCTACACCTTC. Translation: CASSLTDNYGYTF.